The 2 T cell receptor beta chains below were found in one sample sequenced in a study of CD8+ T cells in alopecia areata. RNA extraction and reverse transcription yielded cDNA as sequencing template. Clones were read by immunoSEQ multiplex PCR, and TCRdb kept only the in-frame ones, dropping some. This sample has about 14,000 clones; approximately 61% occur once, and the top ten carry about a tenth. From alopecia areata patients, lesional scalp punch biopsies and peripheral blood were collected. The sample here was skin, taken at week 0. All receptors derive from a human donor with alopecia areata.

The chain links TRBV5-4 to TRBJ2-2, with 8 bases identical to TRBD2. Germline CDR1 SGHNT, CDR2 YYREEE (reference sequence). The V segment lost 0 bases and the J segment 7 bases; nucleotides outside the gene matches: 5. The CDR3 consists of 15 residues. CDR3 in amino acids: CASSLAGGQNGELFF. CDR3 sequence (DNA): TGTGCCAGCAGCTTGGCGGGGGGGCAAAACGGGGAGCTGTTTTTT.

This chain links TRBV5-1 with TRBJ2-2; D could derive from TRBD1 or TRBD2 (5 bases each). Trimming left V 4 bases short and J 7 bases short, with 20 bases between. The CDR3 covers 16 residues. CDR1 SGHRS and CDR2 YFSETQ come from the germline V gene. This chain's CDR3 is CASSLSRDGRGGELFF. DNA of the CDR3: TGCGCCAGCAGCCTCAGCCGGGACGGACGGGGCGGGGAGCTGTTTTTT.